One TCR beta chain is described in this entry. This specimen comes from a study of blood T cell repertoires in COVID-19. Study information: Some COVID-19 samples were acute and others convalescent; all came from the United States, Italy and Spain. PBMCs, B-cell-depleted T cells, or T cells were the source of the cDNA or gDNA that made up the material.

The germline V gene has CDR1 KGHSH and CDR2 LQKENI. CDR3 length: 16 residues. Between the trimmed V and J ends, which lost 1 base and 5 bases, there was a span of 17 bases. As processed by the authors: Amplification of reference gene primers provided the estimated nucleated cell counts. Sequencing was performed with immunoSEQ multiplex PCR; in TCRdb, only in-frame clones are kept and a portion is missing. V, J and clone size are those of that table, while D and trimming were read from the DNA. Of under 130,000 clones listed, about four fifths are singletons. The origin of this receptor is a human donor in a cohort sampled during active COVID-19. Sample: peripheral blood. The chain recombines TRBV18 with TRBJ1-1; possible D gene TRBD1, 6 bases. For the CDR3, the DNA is TGTGCCAGCTCACCACAAGGAACAGGGATGGGGACTGAAGCTTTCTTT. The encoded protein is CASSPQGTGMGTEAFF. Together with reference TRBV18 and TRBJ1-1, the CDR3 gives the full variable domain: NAGVMQNPRHLVRRRGQEARLRCSPMKGHSHVYWYRQLPEEGLKFMVYLQKENIIDESGMPKERFSAEFPKEGPSILRIQQVVRGDSAAYFCASSPQGTGMGTEAFFGQGTRLTVV.